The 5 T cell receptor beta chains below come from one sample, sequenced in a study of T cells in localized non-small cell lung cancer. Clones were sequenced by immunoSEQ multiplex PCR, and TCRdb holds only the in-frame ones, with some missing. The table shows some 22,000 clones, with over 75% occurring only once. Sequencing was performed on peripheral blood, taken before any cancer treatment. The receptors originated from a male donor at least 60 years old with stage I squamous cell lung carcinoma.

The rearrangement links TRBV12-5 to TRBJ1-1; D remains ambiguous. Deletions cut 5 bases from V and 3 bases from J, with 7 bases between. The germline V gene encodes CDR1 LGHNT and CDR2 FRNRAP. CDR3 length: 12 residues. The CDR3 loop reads CASGQVDTEAFF. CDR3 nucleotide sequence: TGTGCTAGTGGTCAAGTAGACACTGAAGCTTTCTTT. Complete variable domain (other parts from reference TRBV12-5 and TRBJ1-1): DARVTQTPRHKVTEMGQEVTMRCQPILGHNTVFWYRQTMMQGLELLAYFRNRAPLDDSGMPKDRFSAEMPDATLATLKIQPSEPRDSAVYFCASGQVDTEAFFGQGTRLTVV.

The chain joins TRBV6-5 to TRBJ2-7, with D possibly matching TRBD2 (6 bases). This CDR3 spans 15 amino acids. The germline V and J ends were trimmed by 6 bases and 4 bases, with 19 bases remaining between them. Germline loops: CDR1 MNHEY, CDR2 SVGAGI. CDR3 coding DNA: TGTGCCAGCAGGCCGACCGAGGCGGGACGGTACGAGCAGTACTTC. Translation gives CASRPTEAGRYEQYF.

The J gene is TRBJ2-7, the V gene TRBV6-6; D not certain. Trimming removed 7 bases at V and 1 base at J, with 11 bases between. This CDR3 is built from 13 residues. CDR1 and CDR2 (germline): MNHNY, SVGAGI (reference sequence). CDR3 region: CASTGRISYEQYF. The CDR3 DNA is TGTGCCAGCACAGGAAGGATTTCCTACGAGCAGTACTTC.

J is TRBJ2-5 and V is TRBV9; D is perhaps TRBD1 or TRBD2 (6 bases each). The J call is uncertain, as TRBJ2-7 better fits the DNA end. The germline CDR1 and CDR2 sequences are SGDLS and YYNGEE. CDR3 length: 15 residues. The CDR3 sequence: CASSVGDWGLSEQYF. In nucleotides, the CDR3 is TGTGCCAGCAGCGTAGGGGACTGGGGGCTATCCGAGCAGTACTTC.

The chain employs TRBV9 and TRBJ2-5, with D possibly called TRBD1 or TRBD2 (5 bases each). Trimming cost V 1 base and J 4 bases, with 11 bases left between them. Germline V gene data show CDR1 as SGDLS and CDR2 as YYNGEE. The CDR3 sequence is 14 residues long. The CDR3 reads CASSVQGGGETQYF. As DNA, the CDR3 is TGTGCCAGCAGCGTACAGGGTGGGGGAGAGACCCAGTACTTC.